This T cell receptor (beta chain) was captured in a study of blood T cell repertoires in COVID-19. Across the whole study: Samples taken during acute and convalescent COVID-19 were collected in the United States, Italy and Spain. The analysed material was cDNA or gDNA that came from T cells, B-cell-depleted T cells, or PBMCs.

The germline CDR1 and CDR2 sequences are SNHLY and FYNNEI. V was pared by 4 bases and J by 5 bases, with 14 bases between. The CDR3 spans 14 residues. Authors' processing steps: Amplification of reference gene primers was used by the study to estimate nucleated cell counts. Libraries were prepared by immunoSEQ multiplex PCR; TCRdb keeps only in-frame clonotypes and omits some of them. V and J calls and clone size follow that table, whereas D and trimming were derived from the DNA. There are under 70,000 clones in the sample; 85% to 90% occur only once, and 3.5% to 4.5% lies in the top ten. Sequencing used peripheral blood. The receptor comes from a man aged 45-60 years with acute or convalescent COVID-19. The J gene is TRBJ1-2, the V gene TRBV2; the D gene is possibly TRBD1 (5 bases). In DNA, the CDR3 is TGTGCCAGCAGTGTATCGCAGGGTGGATATGGCTACACCTTC. It is translated as CASSVSQGGYGYTF. Combining the CDR3 with reference TRBV2 and TRBJ1-2 gives the whole variable domain EPEVTQTPSHQVTQMGQEVILRCVPISNHLYFYWYRQILGQKVEFLVSFYNNEISEKSEIFDDQFSVERPDGSNFTLKIRSTKLEDSAMYFCASSVSQGGYGYTFGSGTRLTVV.